The 10 T cell receptor beta chains below all came from one sample that was sequenced in a study of follicular helper T cells after annual influenza vaccination. The table came from immunoSEQ multiplex PCR; TCRdb's copy has only in-frame clones and leaves some out. The sample lists 8,500 to 10,000 clones, about 90% occurring once. Time point noted: 2015-2016 season, pre-vaccination. Material: CXCR5+ CD38- circulating T follicular helper cells from blood, obtained on the day of influenza vaccination. The sample's subset: circulating Tfh, non-naive CD4+CXCR5+PD-1+ (ICOS+CD38+ or ICOS-CD38-). Every receptor here comes from an adult who received the influenza vaccine.

Only one count was recorded for this clone. The chain carries TRBV5-1 and TRBJ2-7; 7 bases align to TRBD2. Looked up from germline, CDR1 is SGHRS and CDR2 is YFSETQ. The CDR3 extends over 14 amino acids. Unmatched junction bases numbered 8, after V lost 4 bases and J lost 4 bases. Written as DNA, the CDR3 is TGCGCCAGCAGCCACGGGACTACCCTATACGAGCAGTACTTC. Protein: CASSHGTTLYEQYF.

The CDR3 spells CASSSGAAVSYEQYF. For the CDR3, the DNA is TGTGCCAGTAGTAGTGGAGCAGCTGTTTCCTACGAGCAGTACTTC. The chain recombines TRBV19 with TRBJ2-7, with no clear D. Germline V gene data show CDR1 as LNHDA and CDR2 as SQIVND (reference sequence). With 4 bases removed from V and 1 base from J, the gap between germline ends came to 14 bases. This CDR3 has 15 residues.

The rearrangement uses TRBV4-1 and TRBJ2-7, with TRBD1 as a possible D gene (6 bases). The V end was cut by 8 bases, the J end by 5 bases, with 19 bases between. The CDR3 is 14 residues long. Per the germline V gene, CDR1 is MGHRA and CDR2 is YSYEKL. The CDR3 nucleotides are TGCGCCAGCTCACAGGGTACCCCGAACAACGAGCAGTACTTC. Translating it yields CASSQGTPNNEQYF.

The sample holds a few counts of this clone. The chain links TRBV5-4 to TRBJ1-6; D is unclear. The germline V gene has CDR1 SGHNT and CDR2 YYREEE (reference sequence). V lost 0 bases and J lost 7, with 8 bases in between. The CDR3 runs 14 residues. The CDR3 spells CASSLDSVNSPLHF. The CDR3 DNA reads TGTGCCAGCAGCTTGGACAGCGTCAATTCACCCCTCCACTTT.

This clone was picked up one time. The CDR3 DNA is TGTGCCTGGAGTCCCGGTGGTAGCACAGATACGCAGTATTTT. Translation gives CAWSPGGSTDTQYF. V gene TRBV30 combines with J gene TRBJ2-3; no reliable D call. Germline V gives CDR1 GTSNPN, CDR2 SVGIG (reference sequence). V lost 2 bases to trimming and J lost 0 bases, with 9 bases between them. The CDR3 covers 14 residues.

The chain employs TRBV5-1 and TRBJ2-2, with 10 bases matching TRBD1. V was pared by 0 bases and J by 6 bases, with 5 bases of the junction left unmatched. The CDR3 has 16 amino acids. Germline V lookup: CDR1 SGHRS, CDR2 YFSETQ. CDR3: CASSLAPGQGSGELFF. CDR3 coding DNA: TGCGCCAGCAGCTTGGCCCCGGGACAGGGGTCCGGGGAGCTGTTTTTT.

The gene calls are TRBV10-3 and TRBJ2-3; possible D gene TRBD1, 6 bases. The CDR3 is 15 residues long. V lost 0 bases to trimming and J lost 3 bases, with 10 bases between them. From germline, CDR1 is ENHRY and CDR2 SYGVKD. The CDR3 region has the DNA TGTGCCATCAGTGAGTCGTACAGGGATACAGATACGCAGTATTTT. Its protein product is CAISESYRDTDTQYF.

The chain recombines TRBV19 with TRBJ1-2, with D possibly matching TRBD1 (6 bases). Per the germline V gene, CDR1 is LNHDA and CDR2 is SQIVND (reference sequence). The germline V and J ends were trimmed by 5 bases and 8 bases, with 12 bases remaining between them. This CDR3 spans 12 amino acids. The CDR3 spells CASSARQDGYTF. The CDR3 nucleotides are TGTGCCAGTAGTGCAAGACAGGACGGCTACACCTTC.

The genes are TRBV21-1 and TRBJ1-1. TRBV21-1 is tagged as a pseudogene. The length of the CDR3 is 14 residues. The CDR3: CASSKRSVNTEAFF. The DNA of the CDR3 is TGTGCCAGCAGCAAAAGATCGGTGAACACTGAAGCTTTCTTT.

The V and J genes are TRBV2 and TRBJ1-3; maybe TRBD1 (6 bases). Trimming cost V 2 bases and J 0 bases, with 11 bases left between them. The CDR3 length is 16 residues. The germline V gene has CDR1 SNHLY and CDR2 FYNNEI. The CDR3 loop reads CASSEIGGGSGNTIYF. The CDR3 region has the DNA TGTGCCAGCAGTGAAATCGGAGGGGGCTCTGGAAACACCATATATTTT.